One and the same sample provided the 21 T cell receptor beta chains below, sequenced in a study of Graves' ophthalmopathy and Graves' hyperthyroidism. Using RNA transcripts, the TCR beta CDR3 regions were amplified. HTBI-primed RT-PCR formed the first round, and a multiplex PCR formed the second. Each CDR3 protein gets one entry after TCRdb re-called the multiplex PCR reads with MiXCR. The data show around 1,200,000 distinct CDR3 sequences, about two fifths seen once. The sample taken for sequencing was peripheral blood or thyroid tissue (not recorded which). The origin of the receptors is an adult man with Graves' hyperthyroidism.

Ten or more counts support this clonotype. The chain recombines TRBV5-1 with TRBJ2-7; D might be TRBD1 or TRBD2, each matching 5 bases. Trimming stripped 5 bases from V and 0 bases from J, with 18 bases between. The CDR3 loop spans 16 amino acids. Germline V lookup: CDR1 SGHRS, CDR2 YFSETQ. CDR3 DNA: TGCGCCAGCAGTGCGCCCCGGGACGGAGACTCCTACGAGCAGTACTTC. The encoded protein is CASSAPRDGDSYEQYF.

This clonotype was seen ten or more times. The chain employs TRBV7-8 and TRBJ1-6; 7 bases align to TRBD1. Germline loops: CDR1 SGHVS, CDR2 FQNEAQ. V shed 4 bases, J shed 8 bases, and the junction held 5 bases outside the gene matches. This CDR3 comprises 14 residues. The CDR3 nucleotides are TGTGCCAGCAGCTCGACAGGGAAACATTCACCCCTCCACTTT. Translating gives CASSSTGKHSPLHF.

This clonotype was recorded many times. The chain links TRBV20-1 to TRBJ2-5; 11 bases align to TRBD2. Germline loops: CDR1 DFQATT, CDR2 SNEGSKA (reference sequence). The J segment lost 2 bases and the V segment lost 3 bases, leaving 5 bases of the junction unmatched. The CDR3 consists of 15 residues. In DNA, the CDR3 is TGCAGTGCTAGGCCACTAGCGGGAGATCAAGAGACCCAGTACTTC. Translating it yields CSARPLAGDQETQYF.

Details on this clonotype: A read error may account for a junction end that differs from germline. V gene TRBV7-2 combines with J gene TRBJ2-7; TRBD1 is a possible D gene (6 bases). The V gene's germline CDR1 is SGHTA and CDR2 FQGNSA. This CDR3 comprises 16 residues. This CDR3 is CASSQDRARGTYEQYF. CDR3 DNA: TGCGCCAGCAGCCAAGATAGGGCCAGGGGAACTTACGAGCAGTACTTC.

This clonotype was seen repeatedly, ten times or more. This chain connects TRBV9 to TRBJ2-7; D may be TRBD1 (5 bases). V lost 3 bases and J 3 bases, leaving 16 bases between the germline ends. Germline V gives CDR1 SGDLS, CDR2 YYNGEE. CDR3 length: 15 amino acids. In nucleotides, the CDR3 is TGTGCCAGCAGCGCGACTGAACAGGCTGTCTACGAGCAGTACTTC. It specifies CASSATEQAVYEQYF.

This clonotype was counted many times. DNA for the CDR3: TGTGCCAGCAGCCTGGGACCCGGGAGCACCGGGGAGCTGTTTTTT. Protein sequence: CASSLGPGSTGELFF. The chain couples TRBV7-9 to TRBJ2-2, with D possibly being TRBD2 (6 bases). Per germline, CDR1 SEHNR and CDR2 FQNEAQ (reference sequence). The CDR3 has 15 amino acids. V was clipped by 5 bases and J by 4 bases, with 14 bases between them.

CDR3 in DNA: TGCAGTGCTAGAAAGGGGGCCCATTCTGGGGCCAACGTCCTGACTTTC. Residues: CSARKGAHSGANVLTF. This chain connects TRBV20-1 to TRBJ2-6; 7 bases are shared with TRBD1. Trimming removed 2 bases from V and 1 base from J; junction bases left unmatched: 5. The CDR3 has 16 residues. Germline assignment: CDR1 DFQATT and CDR2 SNEGSKA (reference sequence).

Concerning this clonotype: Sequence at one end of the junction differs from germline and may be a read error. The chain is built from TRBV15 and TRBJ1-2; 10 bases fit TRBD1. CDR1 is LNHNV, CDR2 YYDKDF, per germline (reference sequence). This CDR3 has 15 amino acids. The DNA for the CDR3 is TGTGCCACCAGCACCAGGGACAGGGGAGGCTATGGCCACACCTTC. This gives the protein CATSTRDRGGYGHTF.

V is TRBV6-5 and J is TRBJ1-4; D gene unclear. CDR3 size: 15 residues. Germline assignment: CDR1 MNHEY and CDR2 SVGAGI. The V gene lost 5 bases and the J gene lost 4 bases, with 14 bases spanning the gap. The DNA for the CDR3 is TGTGCCAGCAGTAGACGGACGGACTATAATGAAAAACTGTTTTTT. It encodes CASSRRTDYNEKLFF.

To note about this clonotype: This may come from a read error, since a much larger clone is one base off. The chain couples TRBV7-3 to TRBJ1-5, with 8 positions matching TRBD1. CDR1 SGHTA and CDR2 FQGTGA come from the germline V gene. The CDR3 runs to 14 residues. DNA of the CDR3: TGTGCCAGCAGAAGGACAGGGAGTTTCCAGCCCCGGCATTTT. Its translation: CASRRTGSFQPRHF.

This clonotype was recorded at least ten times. The CDR3 DNA reads as TGCAGTGCTAGAGACCGACAAGCCAACTATGGCTACACCTTC. As protein: CSARDRQANYGYTF. The chain carries TRBV20-1 and TRBJ1-2; D is unclear. V lost 0 bases and J 2 bases, leaving 10 bases between the germline ends. CDR1 DFQATT and CDR2 SNEGSKA come from the germline V gene (reference sequence). CDR3 length equals 14 residues.

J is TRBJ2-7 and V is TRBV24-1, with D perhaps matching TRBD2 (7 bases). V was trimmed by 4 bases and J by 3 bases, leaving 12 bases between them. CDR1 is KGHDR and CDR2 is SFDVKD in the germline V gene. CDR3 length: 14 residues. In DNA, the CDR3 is TGTGCCACCAGTGAAGGGGGGGATCTCTACGAGCAGTACTTC. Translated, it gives CATSEGGDLYEQYF.

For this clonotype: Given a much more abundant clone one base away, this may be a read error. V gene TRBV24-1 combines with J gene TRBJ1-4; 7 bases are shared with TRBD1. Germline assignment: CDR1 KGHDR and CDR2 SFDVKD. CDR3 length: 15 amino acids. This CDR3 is CASSYTSGTEEKLFF. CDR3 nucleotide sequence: TGTGCCAGCAGTTATACGTCCGGGACAGAGGAAAAACTGTTTTTT.

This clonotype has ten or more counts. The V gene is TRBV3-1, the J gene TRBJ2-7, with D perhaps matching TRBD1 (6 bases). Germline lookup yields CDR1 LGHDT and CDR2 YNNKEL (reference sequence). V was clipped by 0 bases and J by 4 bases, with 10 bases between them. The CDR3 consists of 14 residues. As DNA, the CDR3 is TGTGCCAGCAGCCAAGAACAGGGTGGGTACGAGCAGTACTTC. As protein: CASSQEQGGYEQYF.

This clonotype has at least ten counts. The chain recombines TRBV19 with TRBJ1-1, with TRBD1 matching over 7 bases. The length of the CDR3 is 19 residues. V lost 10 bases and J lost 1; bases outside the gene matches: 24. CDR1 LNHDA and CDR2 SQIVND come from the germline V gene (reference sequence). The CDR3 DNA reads TGTGCCACCAAAAGTCTAGGAAGAGACAGGGAACGCGGGAACACTGAAGCTTTCTTT. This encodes CATKSLGRDRERGNTEAFF. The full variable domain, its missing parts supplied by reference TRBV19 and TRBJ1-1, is DGGITQSPKYLFRKEGQNVTLSCEQNLNHDAMYWYRQDPGQGLRLIYYSQIVNDFQKGDIAEGYSVSREKKESFPLTVTSAQKNPTAFYLCATKSLGRDRERGNTEAFFGQGTRLTVV.

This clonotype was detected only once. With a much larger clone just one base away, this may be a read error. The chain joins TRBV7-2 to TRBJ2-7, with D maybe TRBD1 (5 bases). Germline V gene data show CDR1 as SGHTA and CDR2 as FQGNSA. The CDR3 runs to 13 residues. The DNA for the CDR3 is TGTGCCAGCAGCTTAGATGGGGCCGGAGAGCAGTGCTTC. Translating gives CASSLDGAGEQCF.

The CDR3 nucleotides read TGTGCCAGCAGTGAACCGCGGGAGCAGTTCTTC. This gives the protein CASSEPREQFF. V usage is TRBV2 and J usage is TRBJ2-1; D uncertain. The ends were cut back, 2 bases at V and 10 bases at J, with 6 bases in the middle. The CDR3 runs to 11 residues. Germline V gene sequence: CDR1 SNHLY, CDR2 FYNNEI.

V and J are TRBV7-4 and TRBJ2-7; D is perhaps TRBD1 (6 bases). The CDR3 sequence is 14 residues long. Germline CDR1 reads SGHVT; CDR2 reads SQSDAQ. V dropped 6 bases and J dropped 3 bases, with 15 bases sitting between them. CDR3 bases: TGTGCCAGCAGTTTGGGGACAAAAAGCTACGAGCAGTACTTC. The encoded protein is CASSLGTKSYEQYF.

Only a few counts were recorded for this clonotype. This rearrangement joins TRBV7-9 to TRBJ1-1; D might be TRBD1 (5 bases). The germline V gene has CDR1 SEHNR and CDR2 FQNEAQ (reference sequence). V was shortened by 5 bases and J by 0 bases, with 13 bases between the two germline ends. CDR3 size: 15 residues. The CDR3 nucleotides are TGTGCCAGCAGCCAATGGGGGTTCATGAACACTGAAGCTTTCTTT. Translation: CASSQWGFMNTEAFF. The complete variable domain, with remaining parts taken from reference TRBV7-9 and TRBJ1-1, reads DTGVSQNPRHKITKRGQNVTFRCDPISEHNRLYWYRQTLGQGPEFLTYFQNEAQLEKSRLLSDRFSAERPKGSFSTLEIQRTEQGDSAMYLCASSQWGFMNTEAFFGQGTRLTVV.

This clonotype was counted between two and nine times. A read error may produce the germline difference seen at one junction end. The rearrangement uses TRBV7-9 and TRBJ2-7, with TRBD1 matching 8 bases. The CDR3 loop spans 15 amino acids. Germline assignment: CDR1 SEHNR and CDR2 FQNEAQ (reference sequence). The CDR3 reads CAGSYIQGARHEQYF. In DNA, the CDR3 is TGTGCCGGCAGCTACATCCAGGGGGCGCGACACGAGCAGTACTTC.

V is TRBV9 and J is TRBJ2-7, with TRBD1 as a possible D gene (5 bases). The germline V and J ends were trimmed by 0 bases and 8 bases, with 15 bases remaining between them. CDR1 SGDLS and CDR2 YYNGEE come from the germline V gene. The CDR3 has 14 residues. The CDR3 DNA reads TGTGCCAGCAGCGTAGAAATCAGGGCGGCCAAGCAGTACTTC. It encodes CASSVEIRAAKQYF. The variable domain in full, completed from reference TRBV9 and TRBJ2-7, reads DSGVTQTPKHLITATGQRVTLRCSPRSGDLSVYWYQQSLDQGLQFLIQYYNGEERAKGNILERFSAQQFPDLHSELNLSSLELGDSALYFCASSVEIRAAKQYFGPGTRLTVT.